The clone carrying this T cell receptor (beta chain) has a handful of counts. Germline-derived CDR1 and CDR2 are SNHLY and FYNNEI. This CDR3 has 15 residues. V lost 7 bases, J lost 2 bases, and 14 bases lay in between. These data originate in a study of blood T cell repertoires in COVID-19. Across the study: PBMCs, B-cell-depleted T cells, or T cells were the source of the cDNA or gDNA that made up the material.

In the authors' workflow: Reference gene primer amplification gave estimated nucleated cell counts. Clones were sequenced by immunoSEQ multiplex PCR, and TCRdb holds only the in-frame ones, with some missing. The V and J calls and clone size were taken over from that table, and D and trimming were inferred from the DNA. The sample yields just under 150,000 clones, approximately 87% seen once. This TCR was sampled from a woman in her forties or fifties with active or convalescent COVID-19. The sample taken for sequencing was peripheral blood. The chain uses TRBV2 and TRBJ1-4, with D unresolved. CDR3 bases: TGTGCCAGCAAGTCTACTACCACGACTAATGAAAAACTGTTTTTT. This encodes CASKSTTTTNEKLFF.